This TCR beta chain was captured in a study of a mutant IDH1 vaccine in newly diagnosed glioma. About the study: Patients began vaccination 4-6 weeks after radiotherapy alone, or with temozolomide cycles. Patients' prior therapy spanned radiotherapy, temozolomide, or both; most underwent both.

About this clone itself: As yet, its antigen is unknown.

CDR1 is SGHRS and CDR2 is YFSETQ in the germline V gene. CDR3 length: 12 amino acids. Deletions cut 0 bases from V and 8 bases from J, with 5 bases between. Time point: week 5, during vaccination. It was 300 ug of mutant IDH1 20-mer peptide that made up each vaccine dose, given with topical imiquimod. TCRdb's copy holds only in-frame clones and misses some; the assay was immunoSEQ multiplex PCR. The table includes over 45,000 clones, around 84% detected once. Notes on the study in general: The vaccine induced immune responses, and these occurred in more than 80% of patients.

The source is a woman between 45 and 60 years old with glioma. The sequencing used PBMCs, collected from a glioma patient whose treatment included an IDH1 peptide vaccine. The rearrangement uses TRBV5-1 and TRBJ2-2; unclear D gene. CDR3 nucleotide sequence: TGCGCCAGCAGCTTGGATTCTGGGGAGCTGTTTTTT. The encoded protein is CASSLDSGELFF.